This T cell receptor beta chain was identified in a study of spatial heterogeneity in lung cancer. About the study: Samples were obtained from approximately 76 donors, all untreated early-stage non-small cell lung cancer patients. Raw sequencing reads included, on average, more than 8.5 appearances of each unique TCR and UMI combination.

The germline V gene encodes CDR1 SQVTM and CDR2 ANQGSEA. The V end lost 5 bases, the J end lost 4 bases, and 14 bases lay between the germline ends. The CDR3 covers 13 residues. Time point indicated: blood at routine non-recurrence follow-up after resection. From tumor, nontumor lung or frozen PBMC, whole RNA was taken unsorted for sequencing. As concerns this clonotype: A much larger clone differs by one base, so this may be a read error. Lacking the conserved final phenylalanine or tryptophan, this CDR3 likely reflects a read error.

Single TCR cDNA molecules each had their own unique molecular identifier. TCRdb recomputed calls from the 5' RACE reads with MiXCR, one row per CDR3 protein. The table has 110,000 or so distinct CDR3 sequences, less than 14% seen once. The source of this sequence is a female donor with early-stage non-small cell lung cancer. V gene TRBV29-1 combines with J gene TRBJ1-2; possible D gene TRBD1, 5 bases. The specimen was PBMCs, collected at follow-up. This CDR3 reads CSVSGTQFYGYTL. Here the CDR3 DNA reads TGCAGCGTTTCCGGGACGCAGTTCTATGGCTACACCTTG.